This TCR beta chain was sequenced for a study of blood T cell repertoires in COVID-19. Study overall: The origin of the acute and convalescent COVID-19 samples was the United States, Italy and Spain. In each case, the material was cDNA or gDNA derived from T cells, B-cell-depleted T cells, or PBMCs.

With V trimmed by 6 bases and J by 7 bases, 19 bases remained unmatched. CDR3 length equals 17 residues. The germline V gene has CDR1 SGHAT and CDR2 FQNNGV. In the authors' methods: Counts of nucleated cells, estimated from reference gene primer amplification, were obtained. Clones were sequenced by immunoSEQ multiplex PCR, and TCRdb holds only the in-frame ones, with some missing. The V and J calls and the clone size are those of that table, but D and trimming were determined from the DNA. This table has 240,000 or so clones, 70% to 90% appearing once. This sequence was found in a woman in her 30s who had recovered from COVID-19. V and J are TRBV11-2 and TRBJ2-5, with TRBD2 identical over 8 bases. Sequences were obtained from peripheral blood. The CDR3 DNA reads as TGTGCCAGCAGTTCAATTTCCGGGGGGGCACCTATGAGGACCCAGTACTTC. Its protein product is CASSSISGGAPMRTQYF.